Below, 21 T cell receptor beta chains from the same sample are listed, as sequenced in a study of identical twins. TCRdb itself ran the 5' RACE reads through MiXCR, one entry per CDR3 protein. The table lists 450,000 or so distinct CDR3 sequences, approximately 24% of them singletons. This sample was also put to use in a study of T cells expressing NK-cell markers.

Sequenced: CD4+ T cells sorted from blood. Receptors were obtained from a woman younger than 30 in good health.

Concerning this clonotype itself: One end of the junction varies from germline; a read error may be responsible. The chain is built from TRBV2 and TRBJ2-2; D not certain. This CDR3 spans 14 amino acids. Germline-derived CDR1 and CDR2 are SNHLY and FYNNEI. The CDR3 is CASREGQNTGELFF. The CDR3 DNA follows: TGTGCCAGCAGGGAAGGGCAGAACACCGGGGAGCTGTTTTTT.

This sequence joins TRBV12-3 or TRBV12-4 and TRBJ2-1; D unresolved. This CDR3 region has 16 residues. Trimming left V 4 bases short and J 0 bases short, with 13 bases between. The CDR3 sequence: CASSYIAVISYNEQFF. The CDR3 DNA reads as TGTGCCAGCAGTTACATCGCCGTGATCTCCTACAATGAGCAGTTCTTC.

This clonotype was observed a few times. The rearrangement joins TRBV29-1 to TRBJ2-1, with a tentative D call TRBD1 (5 bases). Germline V gene data show CDR1 as SQVTM and CDR2 as ANQGSEA. Trimming cost V 2 bases and J 7 bases, with 18 bases left between them. This CDR3 has 15 amino acids. The CDR3 coding sequence is TGCAGCGTTGAAAGTCAGGGTAGGATTTTGAATGAGCAGTTCTTC. Translating it yields CSVESQGRILNEQFF.

The chain joins TRBV5-1 to TRBJ2-1; D not resolved. V lost 2 bases, J lost 6 bases, and 9 bases lay in between. CDR1 is SGHRS and CDR2 is YFSETQ in the germline V gene. CDR3 length: 13 residues. The CDR3 coding sequence is TGCGCCAGCAGCTTCGGACCTCGCAATGAGCAGTTCTTC. As protein: CASSFGPRNEQFF.

A few counts support this clonotype. The chain employs TRBV3-1 and TRBJ2-5; D remains unclear. The CDR3 runs to 13 residues. Germline V gene lookup returns CDR1 LGHDT and CDR2 YNNKEL (reference sequence). With 4 bases removed from V and 5 bases from J, the gap between germline ends came to 11 bases. The CDR3 DNA follows: TGTGCCAGCAGCCGGGCGTCTGGCGAGACCCAGTACTTC. Residues: CASSRASGETQYF.

There are a few counts of this clonotype. The chain is built from TRBV3-1 and TRBJ2-3; no clear D gene. Trimming removed 3 bases at V and 3 bases at J, with 7 bases between. CDR1 is LGHDT and CDR2 is YNNKEL in the germline V gene (reference sequence). The length of the CDR3 is 13 residues. CDR3 nucleotide sequence: TGTGCCAGCAGCCAGGGGAATACAGATACGCAGTATTTT. Translating gives CASSQGNTDTQYF.

The genes are TRBV9 and TRBJ2-7; D ambiguous. Trimming left V 0 bases short and J 0 bases short, with 7 bases between. CDR3 size: 14 residues. Looked up from germline, CDR1 is SGDLS and CDR2 is YYNGEE. The CDR3: CASSVDPFSYEQYF. The CDR3 region has the DNA TGTGCCAGCAGCGTAGACCCCTTCTCCTACGAGCAGTACTTC.

The chain carries TRBV14 and TRBJ2-4; D is perhaps TRBD1 (5 bases). CDR3 size: 17 residues. Germline V gives CDR1 SGHDN, CDR2 FVKESK. The ends were cut back, 0 bases at V and 6 bases at J, with 18 bases in the middle. The CDR3: CASSQDPGLMGRNIQYF. The CDR3 nucleotides read TGTGCCAGCAGCCAAGACCCAGGGCTGATGGGAAGAAACATTCAGTACTTC.

The rearrangement uses TRBV7-9 and TRBJ2-5; D tentatively fits TRBD1 or TRBD2 (6 bases each). CDR1 and CDR2 from the germline V gene are SEHNR and FQNEAQ (reference sequence). CDR3 size: 15 residues. V lost 5 bases and J lost 0, with 13 bases in between. CDR3 in amino acids: CASSPKGGYQETQYF. The CDR3 DNA reads TGTGCCAGCAGCCCCAAAGGGGGGTACCAAGAGACCCAGTACTTC.

The chain links TRBV12-3 or TRBV12-4 to TRBJ2-5, with D hard to call. The germline V and J ends were trimmed by 2 bases and 5 bases, with 15 bases remaining between them. The CDR3 extends over 15 amino acids. This chain's CDR3 is CASSLKVGLSETQYF. As DNA, the CDR3 is TGTGCCAGCAGTTTAAAGGTGGGCCTATCGGAGACCCAGTACTTC.

The CDR3: CATSDGWADTQYF. In DNA form, the CDR3 reads TGTGCCACCAGTGATGGGTGGGCCGATACGCAGTATTTT. This chain connects TRBV24-1 to TRBJ2-3; D remains ambiguous. There are 13 residues in the CDR3. Germline V lookup: CDR1 KGHDR, CDR2 SFDVKD. The V end was cut by 3 bases, the J end by 6 bases, with 9 bases between.

This clonotype was detected a few times. The V and J genes are TRBV29-1 and TRBJ1-2; D not resolved. This CDR3 is built from 12 residues. Germline V gene lookup returns CDR1 SQVTM and CDR2 ANQGSEA. Trimming removed 7 bases at V and 7 bases at J, with 16 bases between. DNA for the CDR3: TGCAGCGCCTCTCCCAGCCTCGGTGGCTACACCTTC. Its translation: CSASPSLGGYTF.

This chain joins TRBV29-1 and TRBJ1-1; the D is unclear. The CDR3 is 16 amino acids. Germline V gives CDR1 SQVTM, CDR2 ANQGSEA. V lost 4 bases to trimming and J lost 1 base, with 19 bases between them. CDR3: CSVVTPGNSANTEAFF. CDR3 nucleotide sequence: TGCAGCGTTGTTACCCCGGGGAATAGTGCGAACACTGAAGCTTTCTTT.

CDR3 DNA sequence: TGTGCCAGCAGCCCCAGAGGGATAACCTACGAGCAGTACTTC. Translation: CASSPRGITYEQYF. The rearrangement joins TRBV12-3 or TRBV12-4 to TRBJ2-7; maybe TRBD2 (5 bases). V was cut by 6 bases and J by 2 bases, with 14 bases left in between. The CDR3 loop spans 14 amino acids.

The rearrangement uses TRBV6-5 and TRBJ1-2, with D unclear. Germline CDR1 MNHEY, CDR2 SVGAGI. V was clipped by 2 bases and J by 8 bases, with 18 bases between them. CDR3 length equals 15 residues. CDR3 residues: CASSYVNRGVRGYTF. The CDR3 coding sequence is TGTGCCAGCAGTTACGTAAACCGCGGCGTGAGGGGCTACACCTTC.

The rearrangement joins TRBV7-2 to TRBJ2-5, with 8 bases lining up with TRBD2. CDR1 SGHTA and CDR2 FQGNSA come from the germline V gene. After removal of 2 bases from V and 4 bases from J, the junction contained 3 bases not matched to a gene. The CDR3 has 14 amino acids. The CDR3 sequence: CASSLQAGAETQYF. Written as DNA, the CDR3 is TGTGCCAGCAGCTTACAAGCGGGAGCAGAGACCCAGTACTTC.

The V gene is TRBV2, the J gene TRBJ1-5; 10 nucleotides line up with TRBD1. The J segment lost 5 bases and the V segment lost 5 bases, leaving 6 bases of the junction unmatched. The CDR3 consists of 15 residues. Germline loops: CDR1 SNHLY, CDR2 FYNNEI. CDR3 bases: TGTGCCAGCAGTCCGGGACAGGGGCTCCATCAGCCCCAGCATTTT. This sequence encodes CASSPGQGLHQPQHF. Drawing the rest from reference TRBV2 and TRBJ1-5, the complete variable domain is EPEVTQTPSHQVTQMGQEVILRCVPISNHLYFYWYRQILGQKVEFLVSFYNNEISEKSEIFDDQFSVERPDGSNFTLKIRSTKLEDSAMYFCASSPGQGLHQPQHFGDGTRLSIL.

J is TRBJ2-3 and V is TRBV15, with D tentatively TRBD2 (5 bases). Germline V gene data show CDR1 as LNHNV and CDR2 as YYDKDF (reference sequence). The ends were cut back, 0 bases at V and 1 base at J, with 14 bases in the middle. The CDR3 has 17 amino acids. CDR3 protein: CATSRDQTSEGTDTQYF. For the CDR3, the DNA is TGTGCCACCAGCAGAGATCAAACCTCGGAGGGCACAGATACGCAGTATTTT.

This clonotype has only a few counts. This chain connects TRBV5-1 to TRBJ2-7; 7 bases match TRBD1. V shed 4 bases, J shed 0 bases, and the junction held 4 bases outside the gene matches. CDR1 is SGHRS and CDR2 is YFSETQ in the germline V gene. This CDR3 is 14 amino acids long. The CDR3 region is CASSTGQPSYEQYF. The CDR3 region has the DNA TGCGCCAGCAGCACGGGACAGCCCTCCTACGAGCAGTACTTC.

Note on this clonotype: One end of the junction varies from germline; a read error may be responsible. The chain recombines TRBV7-2 with TRBJ2-7; D is possibly TRBD2 (5 bases). CDR1 and CDR2 (germline): SGHTA, FQGNSA. The length of the CDR3 is 16 residues. CDR3 loop: CASSLRGGEPSYKQYF. The CDR3 DNA sequence: TGTGCCAGCAGCTTACGAGGAGGAGAACCATCCTACAAGCAGTACTTC.

The table lists this clonotype with a few counts. The chain has TRBV20-1 and TRBJ1-5, with 8 bases matching TRBD1. The junction had 7 bases not matched to a gene; V was cut back by 5 bases and J by 7 bases. Germline CDR1 reads DFQATT; CDR2 reads SNEGSKA (reference sequence). The CDR3 sequence is 13 residues long. This CDR3 is CSASTGVRQPQHF. Written as DNA, the CDR3 is TGCAGTGCTTCGACAGGGGTTCGGCAGCCCCAGCATTTT.